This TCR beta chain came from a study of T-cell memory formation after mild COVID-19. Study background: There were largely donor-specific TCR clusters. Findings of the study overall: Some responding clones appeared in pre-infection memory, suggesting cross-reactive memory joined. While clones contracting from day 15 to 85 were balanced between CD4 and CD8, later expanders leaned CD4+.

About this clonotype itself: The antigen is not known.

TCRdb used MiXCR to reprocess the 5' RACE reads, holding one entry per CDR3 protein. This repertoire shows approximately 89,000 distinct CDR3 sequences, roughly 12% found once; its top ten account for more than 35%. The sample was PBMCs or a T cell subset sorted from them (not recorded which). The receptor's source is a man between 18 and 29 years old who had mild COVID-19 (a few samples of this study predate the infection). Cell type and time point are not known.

In DNA form, the CDR3 reads TGTGCCAGCTCCGGGTCGCGGGGCAGCACCGGGGAGCTGTTTTTT. It yields the protein CASSGSRGSTGELFF. This chain links TRBV12-3 or TRBV12-4 with TRBJ2-2, with a possible D match to TRBD2 (6 bases). CDR3 length: 15 residues. Trimming took off 8 bases at V and 4 bases at J, with 17 bases between the two ends.